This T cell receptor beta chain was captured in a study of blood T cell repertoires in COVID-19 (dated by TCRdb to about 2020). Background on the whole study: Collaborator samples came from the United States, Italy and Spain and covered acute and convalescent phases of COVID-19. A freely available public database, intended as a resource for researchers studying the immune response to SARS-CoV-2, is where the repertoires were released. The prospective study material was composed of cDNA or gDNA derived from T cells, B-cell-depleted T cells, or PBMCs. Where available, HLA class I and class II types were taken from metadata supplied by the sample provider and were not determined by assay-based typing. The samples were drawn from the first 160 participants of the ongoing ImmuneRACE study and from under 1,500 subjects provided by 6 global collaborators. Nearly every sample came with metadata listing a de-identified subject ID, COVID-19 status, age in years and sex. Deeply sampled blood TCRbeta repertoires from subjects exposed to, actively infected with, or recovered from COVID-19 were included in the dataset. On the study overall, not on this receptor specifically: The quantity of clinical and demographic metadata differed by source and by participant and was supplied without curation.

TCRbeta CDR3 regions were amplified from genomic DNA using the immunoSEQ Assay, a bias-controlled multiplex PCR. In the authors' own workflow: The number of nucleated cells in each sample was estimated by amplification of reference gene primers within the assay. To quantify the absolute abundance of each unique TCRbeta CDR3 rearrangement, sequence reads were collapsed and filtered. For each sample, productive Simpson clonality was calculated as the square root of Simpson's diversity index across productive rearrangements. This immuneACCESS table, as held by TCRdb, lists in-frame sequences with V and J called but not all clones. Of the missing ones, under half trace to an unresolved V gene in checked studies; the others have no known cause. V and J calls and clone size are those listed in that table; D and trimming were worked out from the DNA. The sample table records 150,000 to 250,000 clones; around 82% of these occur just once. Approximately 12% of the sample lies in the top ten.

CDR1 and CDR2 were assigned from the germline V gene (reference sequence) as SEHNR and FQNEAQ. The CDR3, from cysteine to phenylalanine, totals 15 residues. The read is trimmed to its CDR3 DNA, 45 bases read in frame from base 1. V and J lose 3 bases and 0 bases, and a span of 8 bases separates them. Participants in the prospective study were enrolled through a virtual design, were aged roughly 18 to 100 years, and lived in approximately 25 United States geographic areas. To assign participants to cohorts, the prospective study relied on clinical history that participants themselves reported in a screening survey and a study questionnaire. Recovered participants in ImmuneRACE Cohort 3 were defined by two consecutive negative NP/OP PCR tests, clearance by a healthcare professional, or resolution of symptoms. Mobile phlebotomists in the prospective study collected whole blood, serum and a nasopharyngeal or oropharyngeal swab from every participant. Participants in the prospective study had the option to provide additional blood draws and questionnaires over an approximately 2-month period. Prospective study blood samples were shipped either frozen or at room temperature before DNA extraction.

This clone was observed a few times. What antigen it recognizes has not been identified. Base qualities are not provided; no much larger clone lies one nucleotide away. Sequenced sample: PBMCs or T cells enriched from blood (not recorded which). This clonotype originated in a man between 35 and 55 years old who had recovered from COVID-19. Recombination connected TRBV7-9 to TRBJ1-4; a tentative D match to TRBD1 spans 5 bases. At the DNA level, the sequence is TGTGCCAGCAGCTTCGACAGAGCAACTAATGAAAAACTGTTTTTT. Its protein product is CASSFDRATNEKLFF.